This is a list of T cell receptor beta chains from one sample in a study of sequential checkpoint blockade in melanoma. The table came from immunoSEQ multiplex PCR; TCRdb's copy has only in-frame clones and leaves some out. The sample shows around 1,000 clones, about 19% of them seen only once. The specimen was tumor tissue (inferred from file names), collected from a patient given nivolumab and ipilimumab in sequence. Receptor source: a human donor with melanoma. Both conserved end residues are part of each CDR3. D genes are given only for firm matches. Size is stated for part of the rows, as once, few or many counts, or as a class when the clone is expanded.

TRBD1	TRBV6-8	TRBJ1-2	medium-sized	TGTGCCAGCAGCCCGACAGGGGACTATGGCTACACCTTC	CASSPTGDYGYTF
TRBD1	TRBV6-8	TRBJ1-5	few	TGTGCCAGCAGGGGACCGGGACAGGACAATCAGCCCCAGCATTTT	CASRGPGQDNQPQHF
TRBD2	TRBV9	TRBJ2-5	medium-sized	TGTGCCAGCAGCGCTCCCGGGGGGTCGGCGGAGACCCAGTACTTC	CASSAPGGSAETQYF
TRBD2	TRBV6-8	TRBJ2-5	medium-sized	TGTGCCAGCAGTTACCACCTAGCGGGAGGGCAAGAGACCCAGTACTTC	CASSYHLAGGQETQYF
-	TRBV6-8	TRBJ2-7	few	TGTGCCAGCAGTAACCTAGGGGGCGAGCAGTACTTC	CASSNLGGEQYF
-	TRBV5-1	TRBJ2-3	few	TGCGCCAGCAGCTTGTGGACAGCGGGGTCAACAGATACGCAGTATTTT	CASSLWTAGSTDTQYF
-	TRBV19	TRBJ1-5	-	TGTGCCAGTAATCGGGACACCAATAGCAATCAGCCCCAGCATTTT	CASNRDTNSNQPQHF
TRBD1	TRBV29-1	TRBJ1-1	-	TGCAGCGGGGCCGGGACAGGGGTCACTGAAGCTTTCTTT	CSGAGTGVTEAFF
TRBD2	TRBV11-3	TRBJ2-1	medium-sized	TGTGCCAGCAGCTTAAATAGCGGGAGGATAAATGAGCAGTTCTTC	CASSLNSGRINEQFF
-	TRBV11-3	TRBJ2-5	medium-sized	TGTGCCAGCAGCTTCCGGGGTTCCCAAGAGACCCAGTACTTC	CASSFRGSQETQYF
TRBD2	TRBV6-8	TRBJ2-3	few	TGTGCCAGCAGAGCCGGGACTAGCGGGAGGGATGCGTATTTT	CASRAGTSGRDAYF
-	TRBV11-3	TRBJ2-3	medium-sized	TGTGCCAGCAGCCCAGATTGGACCCCAGGGGCAGATACGCAGTATTTT	CASSPDWTPGADTQYF
TRBD1	TRBV9	TRBJ1-2	few	TGTGCCAGCAGCAGCCGGGACAGGGAAAACTATGGCTACACCTTC	CASSSRDRENYGYTF
-	TRBV6-8	TRBJ1-1	few	TGTGCCAGCAGTTACGGGGGCAGGGCTGAAGCTTTCTTT	CASSYGGRAEAFF
-	TRBV19	TRBJ1-2	-	TGTGCCAGTAGTTCGGGTTGGAGCTACACCTTC	CASSSGWSYTF
TRBD2	TRBV6-8	TRBJ2-1	-	TGTGCCAGTACCGGGACTAGCGGGAGGGTTGAGCAGTTCTTC	CASTGTSGRVEQFF
-	TRBV11-3	TRBJ1-3	many	TGTGCCAGCAGCTTATCGGTAAATGGAAACACCATATATTTT	CASSLSVNGNTIYF
-	TRBV18	TRBJ2-3	-	TGTGCCAGCTCTCGACACAGTGCAGATACGCAGTATTTT	CASSRHSADTQYF
-	TRBV4-1	TRBJ2-7	medium-sized	TGCGCCAGCAGCCAAGGGTCGGCGACCTACGAGCAGTACTTC	CASSQGSATYEQYF
TRBD2	TRBV6-8	TRBJ2-3	few	TGTGCCAGCAGTGGGCTAGCGGGAGAAGGCACAGATACGCAGTATTTT	CASSGLAGEGTDTQYF
TRBD2	TRBV19	TRBJ2-7	-	TGTGCCAGTAGTCCCCTGGGACTAGCGGCTCGCTACGAGCAGTACTTC	CASSPLGLAARYEQYF
-	TRBV29-1	TRBJ1-1	-	TGCAGCGTTTCAGGGGTGGGCACTGAAGCTTTCTTT	CSVSGVGTEAFF
-	TRBV19	TRBJ2-3	-	TGTGCCAGTAGTATCTATAGCGGCGATACAGATACGCAGTATTTT	CASSIYSGDTDTQYF
-	TRBV10-2	TRBJ2-6	-	TGCGCCAGCCGACCTCCTTACGGGGCCAACGTCCTGACTTTC	CASRPPYGANVLTF
TRBD1	TRBV19	TRBJ1-1	few	TGTGCCAGTAGAATTGCAGGGGGCACTGAAGCTTTCTTT	CASRIAGGTEAFF
-	TRBV30	TRBJ1-1	large	TGTGCCTGGACAGCTAAGAACACTGAAGCTTTCTTT	CAWTAKNTEAFF
TRBD1	TRBV29-1	TRBJ2-6	-	TGCAGCGCTACCATCGGTCCACAGGGGGCTGGGGCCAACGTCCTGACTTTC	CSATIGPQGAGANVLTF
TRBD2	TRBV11-3	TRBJ2-1	medium-sized	TGTGCCAGCAGCTTCGGGACTACCTGGGATGAGCAGTTCTTC	CASSFGTTWDEQFF
-	TRBV18	TRBJ2-3	-	TGTGCCAGCTCACCACCGGGGAAGAAGAGCACAGATACGCAGTATTTT	CASSPPGKKSTDTQYF
-	TRBV6-8	TRBJ2-1	medium-sized	TGTGCCAGCAGTTACTTAGGTGATCCGCTTGAGCAGTTCTTC	CASSYLGDPLEQFF
-	TRBV11-3	TRBJ2-1	medium-sized	TGTGCCAGCAGCTTAGGAACGCGGGGTTACAATGAGCAGTTCTTC	CASSLGTRGYNEQFF
-	TRBV14	TRBJ1-1	-	TGTGCCAGCAGCCAAGATCCTGCGGGGAGGTACACTGAAGCTTTCTTT	CASSQDPAGRYTEAFF
TRBD1	TRBV29-1	TRBJ2-7	-	TGCAGCGTTGGCGCGGGACAGGGAGATCACGAGCAGTACTTC	CSVGAGQGDHEQYF
-	TRBV9	TRBJ2-7	-	TGTGCCAGCAGCGTAGCTTCGGAGCGCCTTGCTACCGAGCAGTACTTC	CASSVASERLATEQYF
TRBD1	TRBV11-3	TRBJ1-1	medium-sized	TGTGCCAGCAGCCAAGCGGGGACAGGGGGCGTAGAAGCTTTCTTT	CASSQAGTGGVEAFF
-	TRBV19	TRBJ1-4	-	TGTGCCAGTAGTGTCTTTAATGAAAAACTGTTTTTT	CASSVFNEKLFF
-	TRBV11-3	TRBJ1-4	large	TGTGCCAGCAGCGGTGGACAGACAACTAATGAAAAACTGTTTTTT	CASSGGQTTNEKLFF
-	TRBV19	TRBJ1-5	-	TGTGCCAGTAGTATAGCTACACAGCTATCCTATAAGCCCCAGCATTTT	CASSIATQLSYKPQHF
TRBD1	TRBV6-8	TRBJ1-2	few	TGTGCCAGCAGTCCAGGGGGGACAGCATATGGCTACACCTTC	CASSPGGTAYGYTF